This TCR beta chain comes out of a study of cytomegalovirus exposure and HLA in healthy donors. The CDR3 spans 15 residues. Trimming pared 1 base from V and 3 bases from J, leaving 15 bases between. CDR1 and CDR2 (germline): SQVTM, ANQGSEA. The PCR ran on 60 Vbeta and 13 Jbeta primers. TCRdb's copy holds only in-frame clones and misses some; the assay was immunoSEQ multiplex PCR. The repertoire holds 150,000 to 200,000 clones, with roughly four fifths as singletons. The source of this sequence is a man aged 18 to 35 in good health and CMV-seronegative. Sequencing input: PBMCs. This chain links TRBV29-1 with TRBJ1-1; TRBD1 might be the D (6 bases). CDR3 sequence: CSVEARQEEYTEAFF. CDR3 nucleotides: TGCAGCGTTGAAGCCCGACAGGAAGAGTACACTGAAGCTTTCTTT.